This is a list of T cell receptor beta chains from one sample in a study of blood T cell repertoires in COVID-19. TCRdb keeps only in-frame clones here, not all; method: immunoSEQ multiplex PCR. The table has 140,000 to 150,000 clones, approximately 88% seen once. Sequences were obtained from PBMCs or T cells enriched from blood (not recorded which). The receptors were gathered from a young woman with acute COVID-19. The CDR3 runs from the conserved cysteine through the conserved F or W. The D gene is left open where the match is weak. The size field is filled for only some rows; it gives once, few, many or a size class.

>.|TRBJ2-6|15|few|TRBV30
TGTGCCTGGAAAAGTTGGGCGCACGGGGCCAACGTCCTGACTTTC
CAWKSWAHGANVLTF
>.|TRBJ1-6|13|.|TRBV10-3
TGTGCCATCAGTGAGATAGGGAGTCCACCCCTCCACTTT
CAISEIGSPPLHF
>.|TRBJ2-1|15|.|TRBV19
TGTGCCAGTAGTCCGGGACTCGCTTACACCAATGAGCAGTTCTTC
CASSPGLAYTNEQFF
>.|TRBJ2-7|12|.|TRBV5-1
TGCGCCAGCAGCTTGGGAGACTTCAGCCGGTACTTC
CASSLGDFSRYF
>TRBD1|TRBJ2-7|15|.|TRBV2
TGTGCCAGCAATGGTGACAGGGCCCCCTCGGCCGAGCAGTACTTC
CASNGDRAPSAEQYF
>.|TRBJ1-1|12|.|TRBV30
TGTGCCTGGGCCCAGGGGCCAGGTGAAGCTTTCTTT
CAWAQGPGEAFF
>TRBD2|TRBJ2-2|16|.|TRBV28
TGTGCCAGCACCGCCCTGAGGGCTAGCGGGACCGGGGAGCTGTTTTTT
CASTALRASGTGELFF
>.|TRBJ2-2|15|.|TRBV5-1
TGCGCCAGCAGCTACTTCAGTTCGGGGGCCGGGGAGCTGTTTTTT
CASSYFSSGAGELFF
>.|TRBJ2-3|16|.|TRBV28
TGTGCCAGCACCATTTTCCCAATCGGTCAGGCAGATACGCAGTATTTT
CASTIFPIGQADTQYF
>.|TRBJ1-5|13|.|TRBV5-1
TGCGCCAGCAGCTTGGCCGGGTTTCAGCCCCAGCATTTT
CASSLAGFQPQHF
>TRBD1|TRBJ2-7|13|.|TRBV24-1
TGTGCCACCAGTGAACAGGGGGCCTACGAGCAGTACTTC
CATSEQGAYEQYF
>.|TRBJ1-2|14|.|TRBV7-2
TGTGCCAGCAGCTTGGGGCAGGGTATAGTCGGCTACACCTTC
CASSLGQGIVGYTF
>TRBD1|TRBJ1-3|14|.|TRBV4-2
TGTGCCAGCAGCCGTGGGACAGGAGTAAACACCATATATTTT
CASSRGTGVNTIYF
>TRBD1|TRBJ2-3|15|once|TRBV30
TGTGCCTGGAGCGACAGGGGGTCGACCACAGATACGCAGTATTTT
CAWSDRGSTTDTQYF
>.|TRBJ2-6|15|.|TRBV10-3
TGTGCCATCAGTGAGGGGAGCTCTGGGGCCAACGTCCTGACTTTC
CAISEGSSGANVLTF
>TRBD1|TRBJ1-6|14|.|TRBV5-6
TGTGCCAGCAGCTTGGGTGACAGGGTTTCACCCCTCCACTTT
CASSLGDRVSPLHF
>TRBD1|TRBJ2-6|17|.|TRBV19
TGTGCCAGTAGTATAGGGACAGGGTACGCTGGGGCCAACGTCCTGACTTTC
CASSIGTGYAGANVLTF
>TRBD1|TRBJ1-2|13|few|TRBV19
TGTGCCAGTCGGGACAGGGGGCAATATGGCTACACCTTC
CASRDRGQYGYTF